Listed here are 25 T cell receptor beta chains from one sample, sequenced in a study of blood T cell repertoires in COVID-19. Assay: immunoSEQ multiplex PCR; the TCRdb copy retains only in-frame clones and omits some. The sample lists roughly 220,000 clones; 75% to 90% were seen once. The specimen was PBMCs or T cells enriched from blood (not recorded which). The receptors come from a woman in her 40s with acute COVID-19.

The rearrangement joins TRBV10-2 to TRBJ1-2; possibly TRBD1 for D (5 bases). Trimming stripped 2 bases from V and 7 bases from J, with 17 bases between. The CDR3 has 15 amino acids. Germline values: CDR1 WSHSY, CDR2 SAAADI. This CDR3 is CASSEEGRRGRGYTF. In DNA form, the CDR3 reads TGCGCCAGCAGTGAGGAGGGCAGGAGGGGTCGTGGCTACACCTTC.

This chain joins TRBV12-5 and TRBJ2-6; 11 nucleotides agree with TRBD1. The CDR3 contains 17 residues. The germline CDR1 and CDR2 sequences are LGHNT and FRNRAP. J was trimmed by 2 bases and V by 5 bases; bases with no gene match: 5. This chain's CDR3 is CASGKDRGLTGANVLTF. DNA for the CDR3: TGTGCTAGTGGTAAGGACAGGGGGCTTACTGGGGCCAACGTCCTGACTTTC.

The genes are TRBV6-5 and TRBJ1-1; D perhaps matches TRBD1 (5 bases). V lost 6 bases to trimming and J lost 3 bases, with 11 bases between them. Germline V lookup: CDR1 MNHEY, CDR2 SVGAGI. There are 13 residues in the CDR3. In DNA, the CDR3 is TGTGCCAGCAGCCTAACAGGACACACTGAAGCTTTCTTT. Its protein is CASSLTGHTEAFF.

The V call is TRBV27, the J call TRBJ1-1, with D perhaps matching TRBD1 (5 bases). The length of the CDR3 is 15 residues. Germline CDR1 and CDR2: MNHEY and SMNVEV (reference sequence). Trimming pared 1 base from V and 1 base from J, leaving 10 bases between. Written as DNA, the CDR3 is TGTGCCAGCAGTTTATTTTCCCAGGGGAACACTGAAGCTTTCTTT. Translation: CASSLFSQGNTEAFF.

The V call is TRBV7-2, the J call TRBJ1-1, with D unresolved. Trimming stripped 2 bases from V and 0 bases from J, with 10 bases between. The CDR3 consists of 15 residues. Germline CDR1 and CDR2: SGHTA and FQGNSA. CDR3 coding DNA: TGTGCCAGCAGCTTACCCTACAGCCTGAACACTGAAGCTTTCTTT. Residues: CASSLPYSLNTEAFF.

J is TRBJ1-2 and V is TRBV3-1 (or the pseudogene TRBV3-2); 9 bases agree with TRBD1. Per the germline V gene, CDR1 is LGHDT and CDR2 is YNNKEL (reference sequence). V was clipped by 3 bases and J by 8 bases; unmatched bases: 13. This CDR3 is built from 16 residues. The CDR3 sequence is CASSQPGTGTTSGYTF. CDR3 nucleotide sequence: TGTGCCAGCAGCCAGCCCGGGACAGGGACAACTAGCGGCTACACCTTC.

This chain uses TRBV12-3 or TRBV12-4 with TRBJ1-2; D gene unclear. The V end was cut by 4 bases, the J end by 5 bases, with 8 bases between. This CDR3 contains 12 residues. The CDR3 reads CASSWYSYGYTF. The CDR3 DNA is TGTGCCAGCAGTTGGTACAGTTATGGCTACACCTTC.

This chain links TRBV25-1 with TRBJ1-5, with TRBD1 matching 7 bases. Germline V gene lookup returns CDR1 MGHDK and CDR2 SYGVNS. Unmatched junction bases numbered 10, after V lost 4 bases and J lost 1 base. This CDR3 spans 17 amino acids. The CDR3 region has the DNA TGTGCCAGCAGTGTCGGGGACAGCCTAGAGAGCAATCAGCCCCAGCATTTT. Translating it yields CASSVGDSLESNQPQHF.

V and J are TRBV5-5 and TRBJ1-3, with 8 bases aligning to TRBD1. V dropped 2 bases and J dropped 4; count of bases not matched to a gene: 5. Germline V gene lookup returns CDR1 SGHKS and CDR2 YYEKEE (reference sequence). This CDR3 contains 15 residues. CDR3 sequence (DNA): TGTGCCAGCAGCTTTTCACAGGGGGTAGGAAACACCATATATTTT. The encoded protein is CASSFSQGVGNTIYF. Full variable domain (missing parts from reference TRBV5-5 and TRBJ1-3): DAGVTQSPTHLIKTRGQQVTLRCSPISGHKSVSWYQQVLGQGPQFIFQYYEKEERGRGNFPDRFSARQFPNYSSELNVNALLLGDSALYLCASSFSQGVGNTIYFGEGSWLTVV.

V gene TRBV6-5 combines with J gene TRBJ1-6; D possibly corresponds to TRBD1 (6 bases). CDR1 is MNHEY and CDR2 is SVGAGI in the germline V gene. Trimming removed 2 bases from V and 10 bases from J, with 18 bases in between. This CDR3 contains 16 residues. The chain's CDR3 is CASSYGSGAEGSPLHF. CDR3 in DNA: TGTGCCAGCAGTTACGGGTCAGGGGCTGAAGGATCACCCCTCCACTTT.

This rearrangement joins TRBV11-2 to TRBJ1-5, with a tentative D call TRBD1 (5 bases). V was pared by 2 bases and J by 0 bases, with 11 bases between. The CDR3 has 16 residues. Germline CDR1 is SGHAT and CDR2 is FQNNGV. The CDR3, as DNA: TGTGCCAGCAGCTTATCTCAGGGAGGTAGCAATCAGCCCCAGCATTTT. Translation gives CASSLSQGGSNQPQHF.

In this sample, this clone turned up once. V is TRBV6-5 and J is TRBJ2-5, with 13 positions matching TRBD2. This CDR3 region has 14 residues. Per germline, CDR1 MNHEY and CDR2 SVGAGI. With V trimmed by 7 bases and J by 5 bases, 4 bases remained unmatched. In nucleotides, the CDR3 is TGTGCCAGCACCTTGACTAGCGGGGGGGAGACCCAGTACTTC. This encodes CASTLTSGGETQYF.

The chain couples TRBV19 to TRBJ2-6; D perhaps matches TRBD1 (7 bases). This CDR3 has 14 residues. Germline CDR1 LNHDA, CDR2 SQIVND (reference sequence). Between the trimmed V and J ends, which lost 3 bases and 14 bases, there was a span of 17 bases. Here the CDR3 reads CASSMGRGALLLTF. The CDR3 nucleotides read TGTGCCAGTAGTATGGGCAGGGGGGCGCTTCTCCTGACTTTC.

J is TRBJ2-7 and V is TRBV19; a possible D gene is TRBD2 (5 bases). The germline gives CDR1 LNHDA, CDR2 SQIVND (reference sequence). The CDR3 extends over 19 amino acids. V was shortened by 3 bases and J by 2 bases, with 26 bases between the two germline ends. CDR3 loop: CASSMRENGPSALPYEQYF. The CDR3 DNA sequence: TGTGCCAGTAGTATGAGGGAGAACGGTCCCTCAGCCCTCCCCTACGAGCAGTACTTC.

The chain couples TRBV4-3 to TRBJ2-1; D perhaps matches TRBD1 (6 bases). Germline loops: CDR1 LGHNA, CDR2 YSLEER. This CDR3 contains 19 residues. The ends were cut back, 0 bases at V and 4 bases at J, with 22 bases in the middle. The CDR3 spells CASSQDRGTGFNGYNEQFF. The CDR3 nucleotides read TGCGCCAGCAGCCAAGATAGGGGGACGGGGTTCAACGGATACAATGAGCAGTTCTTC.

This clone came up once. This chain links TRBV21-1 with TRBJ1-1; the table's D call of TRBD1 was not tested on the DNA. TRBV21-1 is termed a pseudogene. The CDR3 covers 15 residues. This CDR3 is CASSDRGFDHTEAFF. Written as DNA, the CDR3 is TGTGCCAGCAGCGACAGGGGATTCGATCACACTGAAGCTTTCTTT.

The gene calls are TRBV5-1 and TRBJ2-1, with a tentative D call TRBD2 (6 bases). From germline, CDR1 is SGHRS and CDR2 YFSETQ. The CDR3 loop spans 15 amino acids. V dropped 4 bases and J dropped 4 bases, with 15 bases sitting between them. CDR3 bases: TGCGCCAGCAGCCAGGTGGGCGGGATGTACAATGAGCAGTTCTTC. Translated, it gives CASSQVGGMYNEQFF.

This CDR3 reads CASSLTRGSNQPQHF. The CDR3, as DNA: TGTGCCAGCAGTCTGACTCGGGGGAGCAATCAGCCCCAGCATTTT. The chain links TRBV3-1 (or the pseudogene TRBV3-2) to TRBJ1-5; D is possibly TRBD1 (5 bases). V was trimmed by 6 bases and J by 1 base, leaving 13 bases between them. There are 15 residues in the CDR3. Looked up from germline, CDR1 is LGHDT and CDR2 is YNNKEL (reference sequence).

V is TRBV5-1 and J is TRBJ2-1, with D perhaps TRBD1 (6 bases). Trimming stripped 4 bases from V and 7 bases from J, with 6 bases between. The V gene's germline CDR1 is SGHRS and CDR2 YFSETQ. The CDR3 runs 11 residues. The CDR3 region is CASSTGNEQFF. CDR3 coding DNA: TGCGCCAGCAGCACAGGGAATGAGCAGTTCTTC. The full variable domain, in which reference TRBV5-1 and TRBJ2-1 provide the parts outside the CDR3, is KAGVTQTPRYLIKTRGQQVTLSCSPISGHRSVSWYQQTPGQGLQFLFEYFSETQRNKGNFPGRFSGRQFSNSRSEMNVSTLELGDSALYLCASSTGNEQFFGPGTRLTVL.

The J gene is TRBJ1-1, the V gene TRBV3-1 (or the pseudogene TRBV3-2); D not certain. CDR3 length: 14 amino acids. The ends were cut back, 4 bases at V and 2 bases at J, with 11 bases in the middle. CDR1 LGHDT and CDR2 YNNKEL come from the germline V gene (reference sequence). The CDR3 nucleotides read TGTGCCAGCAGCCGAGGCTTAGGAAACACTGAAGCTTTCTTT. Translated, it gives CASSRGLGNTEAFF.

The J gene is TRBJ2-5, the V gene TRBV20-1; a possible D gene is TRBD1 (6 bases). Trimming shortened V by 7 bases and J by 1 base, and 7 bases separated the two germline ends. The CDR3 is 11 amino acids. Germline V gene lookup returns CDR1 DFQATT and CDR2 SNEGSKA (reference sequence). CDR3 coding DNA: TGCAGTGGGGACACCCAAGAGACCCAGTACTTC. Translated, it gives CSGDTQETQYF.

The chain employs TRBV2 and TRBJ2-5; D unclear. CDR1 is SNHLY and CDR2 is FYNNEI in the germline V gene. V shed 6 bases and J shed 1 base, with 12 bases lying between them. The CDR3 has 14 residues. The CDR3 sequence is CASRNRRPQETQYF. CDR3 sequence (DNA): TGTGCCAGCAGAAACAGAAGACCCCAAGAGACCCAGTACTTC. The variable domain in full, completed from reference TRBV2 and TRBJ2-5, reads EPEVTQTPSHQVTQMGQEVILRCVPISNHLYFYWYRQILGQKVEFLVSFYNNEISEKSEIFDDQFSVERPDGSNFTLKIRSTKLEDSAMYFCASRNRRPQETQYFGPGTRLLVL.

This clone was seen a handful of times. V usage is TRBV11-1 and J usage is TRBJ2-2; D is unclear. With 0 bases removed from V and 5 bases from J, the gap between germline ends came to 10 bases. Germline V lookup: CDR1 SGHAT, CDR2 FQDESV (reference sequence). The CDR3 extends over 15 amino acids. CDR3 DNA: TGTGCCAGCAGCTTAGCCCCCCCGGGTACCGGGGAGCTGTTTTTT. Its protein product is CASSLAPPGTGELFF.

The J gene is TRBJ1-2, the V gene TRBV9; TRBD1 is a possible D gene (5 bases). The germline V and J ends were trimmed by 3 bases and 1 base, with 13 bases remaining between them. Germline CDR1 SGDLS, CDR2 YYNGEE. There are 15 residues in the CDR3. The DNA for the CDR3 is TGTGCCAGCAGCGGGCTGGGGCCGGGTAACTATGGCTACACCTTC. It codes for CASSGLGPGNYGYTF. Full variable domain (rest looked up from reference TRBV9 and TRBJ1-2): DSGVTQTPKHLITATGQRVTLRCSPRSGDLSVYWYQQSLDQGLQFLIQYYNGEERAKGNILERFSAQQFPDLHSELNLSSLELGDSALYFCASSGLGPGNYGYTFGSGTRLTVV.

The CDR3 coding sequence is TGCGCCAGCAGACCAGGGGGTAACACTGAAGCTTTCTTT. Its translation: CASRPGGNTEAFF. The gene calls are TRBV5-1 and TRBJ1-1; TRBD1 aligns across 7 bases. With 5 bases clipped from V and 2 bases from J, the junction kept 3 bases outside the gene matches. This CDR3 is 13 amino acids long. The germline gives CDR1 SGHRS, CDR2 YFSETQ.